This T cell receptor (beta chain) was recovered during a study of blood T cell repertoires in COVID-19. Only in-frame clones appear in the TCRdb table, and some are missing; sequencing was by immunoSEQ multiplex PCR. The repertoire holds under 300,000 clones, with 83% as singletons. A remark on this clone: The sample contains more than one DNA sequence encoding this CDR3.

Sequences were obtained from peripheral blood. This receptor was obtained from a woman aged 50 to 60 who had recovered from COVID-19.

CDR3 residues: CASSIWGVGANVLTF. Written as DNA, the CDR3 is TGTGCCAGTAGTATTTGGGGGGTTGGGGCCAACGTCCTGACTTTC. The chain couples TRBV19 to TRBJ2-6; TRBD2 might be the D (6 bases). With 3 bases removed from V and 3 bases from J, the gap between germline ends came to 9 bases. This CDR3 region has 15 residues. Germline CDR1 reads LNHDA; CDR2 reads SQIVND (reference sequence). Full variable domain (missing parts from reference TRBV19 and TRBJ2-6): DGGITQSPKYLFRKEGQNVTLSCEQNLNHDAMYWYRQDPGQGLRLIYYSQIVNDFQKGDIAEGYSVSREKKESFPLTVTSAQKNPTAFYLCASSIWGVGANVLTFGAGSRLTVL.